This T cell receptor (beta chain) was recovered during a study of blood T cell repertoires in COVID-19. Per the study methods: Amplifying reference gene primers gave estimates of nucleated cell counts. Method: immunoSEQ multiplex PCR; TCRdb's copy keeps in-frame clones and lacks some. From that table come the V and J calls and clone size; the DNA was used to work out D and trimming. The sample records some 260,000 clones, around nine tenths being singletons. This sequence originates from a middle-aged woman who had recovered from COVID-19. Material for sequencing was peripheral blood.

CDR3 loop: CASSMGGQGGETQYF. DNA for the CDR3: TGTGCCAGTAGTATGGGTGGACAGGGGGGAGAGACCCAGTACTTC. The rearrangement links TRBV19 to TRBJ2-5, with 10 nucleotides matching TRBD1. The CDR3 totals 15 residues. The V gene's germline CDR1 is LNHDA and CDR2 SQIVND (reference sequence). With 3 bases clipped from V and 4 bases from J, the junction kept 5 bases outside the gene matches.